This entry concerns a single TCR beta chain. The sample is drawn from a study of blood T cell repertoires in COVID-19. About the research overall: Italy, Spain and the United States were the sources of the convalescent and acute COVID-19 samples.

Original processing methods: Amplification with reference gene primers provided the estimates of nucleated cell counts. The table came from immunoSEQ multiplex PCR; TCRdb's copy has only in-frame clones and leaves some out. The DNA was the basis for D and trimming; V, J and clone size are from that table. This sample carries roughly 86,000 clones, approximately 86% of them seen once, and the ten largest clones take around 5.2%. The specimen sequenced was peripheral blood. This TCR was sampled from a man aged 35 to 55 with acute or convalescent COVID-19.

The CDR3 nucleotides are TGTGCCAGCAGTCGGACAGGGGGCAATGTTGAAAAACTGTTTTTT. Its translation is CASSRTGGNVEKLFF. The V call is TRBV6-6, the J call TRBJ1-4; 11 bases align to TRBD1. The CDR3 contains 15 residues. Per the germline V gene, CDR1 is MNHNY and CDR2 is SVGAGI (reference sequence). Germline trimming cut 5 bases from V and 7 bases from J; bases unmatched to any gene: 6.